These 2 T cell receptor beta chains originate from one sample sequenced in a study of blood T cell repertoires in COVID-19. The protocol was immunoSEQ multiplex PCR, while the TCRdb copy is restricted to in-frame clones and leaves out a portion. The sample comprises around 260,000 clones, about 85% of which are singletons, and more than 10% rests with the top ten. The sample taken for sequencing was peripheral blood. The receptors were gathered from a human donor in a cohort sampled during active COVID-19.

This chain links TRBV18 with TRBJ2-6; possibly TRBD2 for D (5 bases). Between the trimmed V and J ends, which lost 3 bases and 2 bases, there was a span of 5 bases. This CDR3 contains 14 residues. From germline, CDR1 is KGHSH and CDR2 LQKENI. As DNA, the CDR3 is TGTGCCAGCTCACCGAGGGCTGGGGCCAACGTCCTGACTTTC. The encoded protein is CASSPRAGANVLTF.

The V gene is TRBV25-1, the J gene TRBJ2-7; 9 nucleotides align to TRBD2. The CDR3 contains 13 residues. In germline, CDR1 is MGHDK, CDR2 SYGVNS. The J segment lost 4 bases and the V segment lost 11 bases, leaving 9 bases of the junction unmatched. This CDR3 reads CASAGGGKYEQYF. CDR3 bases: TGTGCCTCTGCGGGAGGGGGAAAGTACGAGCAGTACTTC.